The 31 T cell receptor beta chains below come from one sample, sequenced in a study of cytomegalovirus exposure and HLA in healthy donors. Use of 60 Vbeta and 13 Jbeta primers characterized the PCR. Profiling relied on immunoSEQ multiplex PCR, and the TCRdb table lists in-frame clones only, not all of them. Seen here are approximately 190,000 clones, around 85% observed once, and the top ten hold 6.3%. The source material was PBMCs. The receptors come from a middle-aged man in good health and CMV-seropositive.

The CDR3: CASRRDFTSTDTQYF. The CDR3 DNA reads TGTGCCAGCAGACGGGACTTTACAAGCACAGATACGCAGTATTTT. This rearrangement joins TRBV7-2 to TRBJ2-3; tentative D call: TRBD2 (6 bases). Deletions cut 6 bases from V and 0 bases from J, with 13 bases between. Germline CDR1 SGHTA, CDR2 FQGNSA. This CDR3 is 15 amino acids long.

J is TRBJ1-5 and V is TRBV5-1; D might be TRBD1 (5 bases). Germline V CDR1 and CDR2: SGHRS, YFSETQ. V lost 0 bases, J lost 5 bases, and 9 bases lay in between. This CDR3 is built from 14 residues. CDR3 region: CASSLVGGYQPQHF. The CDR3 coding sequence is TGCGCCAGCAGCTTGGTCGGGGGATATCAGCCCCAGCATTTT.

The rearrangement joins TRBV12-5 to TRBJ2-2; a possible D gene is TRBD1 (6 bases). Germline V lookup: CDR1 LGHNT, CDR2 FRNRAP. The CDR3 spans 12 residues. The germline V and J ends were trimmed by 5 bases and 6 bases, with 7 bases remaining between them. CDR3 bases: TGTGCTAGTGGTCAGGGGCCCGGGGAGCTGTTTTTT. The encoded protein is CASGQGPGELFF.

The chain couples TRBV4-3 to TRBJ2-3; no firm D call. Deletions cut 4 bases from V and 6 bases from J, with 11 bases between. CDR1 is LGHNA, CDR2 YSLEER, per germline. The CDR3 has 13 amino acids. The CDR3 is CASSPRRVDTQYF. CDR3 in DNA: TGCGCCAGCAGCCCAAGACGGGTCGATACGCAGTATTTT.

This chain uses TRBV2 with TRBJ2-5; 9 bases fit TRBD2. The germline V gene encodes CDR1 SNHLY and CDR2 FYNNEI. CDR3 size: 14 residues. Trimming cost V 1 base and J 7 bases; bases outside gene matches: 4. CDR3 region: CASSEVAAGGTQYF. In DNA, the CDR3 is TGTGCCAGCAGTGAAGTAGCAGCGGGGGGGACCCAGTACTTC.

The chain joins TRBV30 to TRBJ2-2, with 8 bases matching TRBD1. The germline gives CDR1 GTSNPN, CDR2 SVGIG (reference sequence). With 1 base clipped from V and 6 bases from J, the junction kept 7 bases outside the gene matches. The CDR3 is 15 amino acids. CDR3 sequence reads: CAWSGGQGTPGELFF. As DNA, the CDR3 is TGTGCCTGGAGTGGAGGACAGGGAACCCCCGGGGAGCTGTTTTTT.

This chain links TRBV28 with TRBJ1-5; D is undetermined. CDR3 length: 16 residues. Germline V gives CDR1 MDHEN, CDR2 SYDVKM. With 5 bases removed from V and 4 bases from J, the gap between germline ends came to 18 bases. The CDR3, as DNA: TGTGCCAGCAGTCCCTACATAGGGAGTGGGAATCAGCCCCAGCATTTT. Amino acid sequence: CASSPYIGSGNQPQHF.

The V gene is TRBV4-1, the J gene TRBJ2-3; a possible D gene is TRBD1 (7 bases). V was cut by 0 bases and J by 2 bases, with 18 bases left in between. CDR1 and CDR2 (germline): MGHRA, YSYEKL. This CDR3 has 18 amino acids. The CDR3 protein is CASSQDKRQGGYTDTQYF. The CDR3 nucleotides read TGCGCCAGCAGCCAAGATAAACGGCAGGGGGGATACACAGATACGCAGTATTTT.

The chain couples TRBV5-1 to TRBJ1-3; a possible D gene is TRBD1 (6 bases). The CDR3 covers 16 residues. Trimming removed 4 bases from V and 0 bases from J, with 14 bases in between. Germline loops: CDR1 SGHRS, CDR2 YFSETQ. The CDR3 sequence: CASSQATGSSGNTIYF. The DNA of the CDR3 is TGCGCCAGCAGCCAAGCCACAGGGAGCTCTGGAAACACCATATATTTT.

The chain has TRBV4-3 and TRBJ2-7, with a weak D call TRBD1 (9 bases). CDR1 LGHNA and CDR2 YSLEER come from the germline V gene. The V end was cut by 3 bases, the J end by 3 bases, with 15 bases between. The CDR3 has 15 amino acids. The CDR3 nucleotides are TGCGCCAGCAGCCAGGGGACAGGGACTAGCTACGAGCAGTACTTC. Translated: CASSQGTGTSYEQYF.

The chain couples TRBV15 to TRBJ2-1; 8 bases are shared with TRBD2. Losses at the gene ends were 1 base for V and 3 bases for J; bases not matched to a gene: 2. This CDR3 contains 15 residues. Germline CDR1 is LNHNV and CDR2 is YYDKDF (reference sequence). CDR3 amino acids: CATSRVAGGYNEQFF. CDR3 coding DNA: TGTGCCACCAGCAGAGTGGCGGGGGGCTACAATGAGCAGTTCTTC.

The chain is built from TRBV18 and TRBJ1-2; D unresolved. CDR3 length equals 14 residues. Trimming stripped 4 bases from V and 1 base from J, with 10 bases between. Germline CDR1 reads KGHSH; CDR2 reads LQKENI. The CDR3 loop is CASSQVGSNYGYTF. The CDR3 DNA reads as TGTGCCAGCTCACAGGTCGGGAGTAACTATGGCTACACCTTC.

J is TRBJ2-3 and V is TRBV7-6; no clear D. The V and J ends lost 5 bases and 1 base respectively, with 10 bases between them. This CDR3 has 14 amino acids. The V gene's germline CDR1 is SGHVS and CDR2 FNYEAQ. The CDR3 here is CASSPRPGTDTQYF. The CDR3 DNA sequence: TGTGCCAGCAGCCCGCGGCCCGGCACAGATACGCAGTATTTT.

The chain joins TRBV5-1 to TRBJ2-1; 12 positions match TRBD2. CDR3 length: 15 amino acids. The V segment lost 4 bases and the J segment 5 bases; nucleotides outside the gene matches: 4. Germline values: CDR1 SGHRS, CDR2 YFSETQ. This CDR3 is CASSPTSGGNNEQFF. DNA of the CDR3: TGCGCCAGCAGCCCGACTAGCGGGGGAAACAATGAGCAGTTCTTC.

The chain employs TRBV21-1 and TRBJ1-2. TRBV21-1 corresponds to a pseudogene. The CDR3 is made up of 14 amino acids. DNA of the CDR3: TGTGCCAGCAGCAAACTTCGGGAGGGTGGTGGCTACACCTTC. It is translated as CASSKLREGGGYTF.

The CDR3 DNA reads TGCAGCGTTGGGCCAGCGGGGGGGGAGACCCAGTACTTC. Translation: CSVGPAGGETQYF. The chain is built from TRBV29-1 and TRBJ2-5; 10 bases are a match to TRBD2. The CDR3 extends over 13 amino acids. Germline values: CDR1 SQVTM, CDR2 ANQGSEA. V gave up 4 bases and J gave up 5 bases; unmatched junction bases: 4. Combining the CDR3 with reference TRBV29-1 and TRBJ2-5 gives the whole variable domain SAVISQKPSRDICQRGTSLTIQCQVDSQVTMMFWYRQQPGQSLTLIATANQGSEATYESGFVIDKFPISRPNLTFSTLTVSNMSPEDSSIYLCSVGPAGGETQYFGPGTRLLVL.

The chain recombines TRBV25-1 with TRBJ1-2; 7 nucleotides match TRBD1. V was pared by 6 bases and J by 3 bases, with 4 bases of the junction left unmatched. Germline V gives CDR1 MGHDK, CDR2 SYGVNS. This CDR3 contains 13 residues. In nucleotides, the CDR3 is TGTGCCAGCAGCCGCGGGACAGACTATGGCTACACCTTC. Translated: CASSRGTDYGYTF.

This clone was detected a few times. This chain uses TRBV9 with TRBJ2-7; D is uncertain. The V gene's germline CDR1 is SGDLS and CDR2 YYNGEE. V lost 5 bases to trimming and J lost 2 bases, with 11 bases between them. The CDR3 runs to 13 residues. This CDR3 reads CASSGPGTYEQYF. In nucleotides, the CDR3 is TGTGCCAGCAGTGGTCCAGGTACCTACGAGCAGTACTTC.

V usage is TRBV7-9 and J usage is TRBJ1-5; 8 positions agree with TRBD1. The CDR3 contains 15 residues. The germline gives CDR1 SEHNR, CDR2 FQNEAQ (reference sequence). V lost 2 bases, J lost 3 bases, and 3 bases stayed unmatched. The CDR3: CASSLTGGVNQPQHF. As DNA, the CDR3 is TGTGCCAGCAGCTTAACAGGGGGGGTCAATCAGCCCCAGCATTTT.

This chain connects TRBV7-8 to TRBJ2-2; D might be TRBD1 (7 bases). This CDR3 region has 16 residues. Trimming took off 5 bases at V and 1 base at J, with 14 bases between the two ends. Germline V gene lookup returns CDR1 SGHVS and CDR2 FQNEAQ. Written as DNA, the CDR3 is TGTGCCAGCAGCGTATACAGGGGAGGGAACACCGGGGAGCTGTTTTTT. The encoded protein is CASSVYRGGNTGELFF.

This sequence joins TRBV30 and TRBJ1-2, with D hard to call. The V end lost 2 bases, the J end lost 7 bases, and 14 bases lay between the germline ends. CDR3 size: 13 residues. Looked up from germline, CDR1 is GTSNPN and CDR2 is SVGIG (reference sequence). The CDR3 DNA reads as TGTGCCTGGAGTCTGGGAGGGCCAGGTGGCTACACCTTC. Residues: CAWSLGGPGGYTF.

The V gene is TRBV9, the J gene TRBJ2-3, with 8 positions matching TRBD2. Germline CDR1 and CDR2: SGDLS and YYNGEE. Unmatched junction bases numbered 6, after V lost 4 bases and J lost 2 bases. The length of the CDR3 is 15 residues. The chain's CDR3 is CASSTRGGHTDTQYF. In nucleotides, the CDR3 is TGTGCCAGCAGCACCCGCGGGGGGCACACAGATACGCAGTATTTT.

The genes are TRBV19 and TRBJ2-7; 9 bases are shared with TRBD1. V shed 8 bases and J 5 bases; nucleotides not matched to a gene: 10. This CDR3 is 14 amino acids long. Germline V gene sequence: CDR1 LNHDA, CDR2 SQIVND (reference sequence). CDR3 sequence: CASSTTGGLNEQYF. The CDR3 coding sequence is TGTGCCAGTTCTACGACAGGGGGACTCAACGAGCAGTACTTC.

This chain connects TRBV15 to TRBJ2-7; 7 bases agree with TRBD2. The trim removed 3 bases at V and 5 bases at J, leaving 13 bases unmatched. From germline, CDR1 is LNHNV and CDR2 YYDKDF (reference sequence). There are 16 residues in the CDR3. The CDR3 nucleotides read TGTGCCACCAGCAGCGCGGGAACTAGCGATCAAAACGAGCAGTACTTC. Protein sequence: CATSSAGTSDQNEQYF.

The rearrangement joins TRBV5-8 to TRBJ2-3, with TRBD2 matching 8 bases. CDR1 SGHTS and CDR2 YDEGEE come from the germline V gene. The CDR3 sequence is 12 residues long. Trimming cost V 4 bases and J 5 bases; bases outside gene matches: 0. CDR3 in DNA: TGTGCCAGCAGCCGGGGGGGAGATACGCAGTATTTT. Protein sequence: CASSRGGDTQYF. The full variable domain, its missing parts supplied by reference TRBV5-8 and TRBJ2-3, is EAGVTQSPTHLIKTRGQQATLRCSPISGHTSVYWYQQALGLGLQFLLWYDEGEERNRGNFPPRFSGRQFPNYSSELNVNALELEDSALYLCASSRGGDTQYFGPGTRLTVL.

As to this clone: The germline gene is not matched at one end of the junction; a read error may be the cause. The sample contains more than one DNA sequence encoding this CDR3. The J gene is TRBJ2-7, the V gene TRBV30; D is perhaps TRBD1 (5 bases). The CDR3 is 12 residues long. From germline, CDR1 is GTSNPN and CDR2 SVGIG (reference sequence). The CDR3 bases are TGTGCCTGGAAGGGGTGGGTCCACGAGCAATACTTC. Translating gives CAWKGWVHEQYF.

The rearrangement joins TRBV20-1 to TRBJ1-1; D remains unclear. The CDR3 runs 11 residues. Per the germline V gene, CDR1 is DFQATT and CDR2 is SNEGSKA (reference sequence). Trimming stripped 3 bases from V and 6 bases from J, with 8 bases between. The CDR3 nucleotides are TGCAGTGCTAGCATGAGGCCTGAAGCTTTCTTT. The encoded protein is CSASMRPEAFF.

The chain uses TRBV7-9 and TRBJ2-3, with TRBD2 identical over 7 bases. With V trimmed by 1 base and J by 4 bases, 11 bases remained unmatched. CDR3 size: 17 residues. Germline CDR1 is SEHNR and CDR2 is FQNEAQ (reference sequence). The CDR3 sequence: CASSLVGRGGVSDTQYF. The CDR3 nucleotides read TGTGCCAGCAGCTTAGTGGGTCGCGGGGGAGTGTCAGATACGCAGTATTTT.

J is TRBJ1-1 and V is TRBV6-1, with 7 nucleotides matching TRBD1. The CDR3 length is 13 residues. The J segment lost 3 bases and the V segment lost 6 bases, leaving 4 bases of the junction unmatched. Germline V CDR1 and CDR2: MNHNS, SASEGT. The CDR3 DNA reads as TGTGCCAGCAGAGGGACAGTGGACACTGAAGCTTTCTTT. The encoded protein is CASRGTVDTEAFF.

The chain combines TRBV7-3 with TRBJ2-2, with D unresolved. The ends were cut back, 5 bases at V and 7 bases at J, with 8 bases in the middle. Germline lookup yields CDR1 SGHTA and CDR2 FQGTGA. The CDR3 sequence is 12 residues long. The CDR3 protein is CASSAASGELFF. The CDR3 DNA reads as TGTGCCAGCAGCGCCGCTAGCGGGGAGCTGTTTTTT. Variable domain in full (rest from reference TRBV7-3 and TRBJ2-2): GAGVSQTPSNKVTEKGKYVELRCDPISGHTALYWYRQSLGQGPEFLIYFQGTGAADDSGLPNDRFFAVRPEGSVSTLKIQRTERGDSAVYLCASSAASGELFFGEGSRLTVL.

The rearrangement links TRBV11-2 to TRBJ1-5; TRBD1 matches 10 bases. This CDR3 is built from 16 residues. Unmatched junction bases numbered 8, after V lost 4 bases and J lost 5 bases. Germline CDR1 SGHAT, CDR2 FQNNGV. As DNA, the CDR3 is TGTGCCAGCAGCTCAACCTTAGGACAGGGGGATCAGCCCCAGCATTTT. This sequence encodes CASSSTLGQGDQPQHF.